Listed below are T cell receptor beta chains from one sample, sequenced in a study of blood T cell repertoires in COVID-19. Using immunoSEQ multiplex PCR, the repertoire was profiled, and TCRdb retains in-frame clones only, with some absent. The sample includes around 300,000 clones, approximately 90% of them seen just once. The sequenced material came from peripheral blood. These receptors originate from a woman between 25 and 40 years old with COVID-19, enrolled during active disease. Both conserved end residues are part of each CDR3. D genes are given only for firm matches. Clone size is stated in some rows and not others, as once, few, many or a class when expanded.

TRBV3-1/TRBV3-2	TRBD1	TRBJ1-2	NA	TGTGCCAGCAGCCAATTTGGGCAGGGGGCGCGGGGCTACACCTTC	CASSQFGQGARGYTF
TRBV18	NA	TRBJ2-3	NA	TGTGCCAGCTCACCAGGACTCACCTGGTCGCTCACAGATACGCAGTATTTT	CASSPGLTWSLTDTQYF
TRBV7-2	NA	TRBJ1-5	NA	TGTGCCAGCAGCCAAAGGGGGTATAGCAATCAGCCCCAGCATTTT	CASSQRGYSNQPQHF
TRBV15	TRBD2	TRBJ2-2	NA	TGTGCCACCAGCGCCTCGGGGGGGCCCGGGGAGCTGTTTTTT	CATSASGGPGELFF
TRBV5-5	NA	TRBJ2-5	NA	TGTGCCAGCAGCTTGATGAAGAGGATGTGGGAGACCCAGTACTTC	CASSLMKRMWETQYF
TRBV5-4	NA	TRBJ2-4	once	TGTGCCAGCAGCTTGTGGACTACCAAAAACATTCAGTACTTC	CASSLWTTKNIQYF
TRBV7-6	TRBD1	TRBJ1-3	NA	TGTGCCAGCAGCTTAGCCCAGGGGGTGTCTGGAAACACCATATATTTT	CASSLAQGVSGNTIYF
TRBV3-1/TRBV3-2	NA	TRBJ1-2	few	TGTGCCAGCAGCCAAGCGGCGGGGACGGGAGGCTACACCTTC	CASSQAAGTGGYTF
TRBV5-1	NA	TRBJ1-2	NA	TGCGCCAGCTACGACAGGACTGACTATGGCTACACCTTC	CASYDRTDYGYTF
TRBV9	NA	TRBJ2-1	NA	TGTGCCAGCAGCGCACCTGGGGGCAGGATAGACCGGAGCTCCTACAATGAGCAGTTCTTC	CASSAPGGRIDRSSYNEQFF
TRBV27	NA	TRBJ1-5	NA	TGTGCCAGCTCCCCCGGAGTCCGCTATAGCAATCAGCCCCAGCATTTT	CASSPGVRYSNQPQHF
TRBV11-2	TRBD1	TRBJ1-6	NA	TGTGCCAGCAGCTCGGGACAGACCTCCTATAATTCACCCCTCCACTTT	CASSSGQTSYNSPLHF
TRBV3-1/TRBV3-2	TRBD1	TRBJ2-6	few	TGTGCCAGCAGCCAAGATTTGTACAGGGGGGCTGGGGCCAACGTCCTGACTTTC	CASSQDLYRGAGANVLTF
TRBV6-5	NA	TRBJ2-2	NA	TGTGCCAGCAGTTACTTCGGGGTTTCCGGGGAGCTGTTTTTT	CASSYFGVSGELFF
TRBV19	NA	TRBJ2-5	NA	TGTGCCAGCCAGGAGGCGAGTCGACCCGAGACCCAGTACTTC	CASQEASRPETQYF
TRBV24-1	NA	TRBJ1-1	NA	TGTGCCACCAGAGCATCTCGGGACGGGGGAACAAGTGAAGCTTTCTTT	CATRASRDGGTSEAFF
TRBV10-3	TRBD1	TRBJ1-2	NA	TGTGCCATCAGTGAACCGGACAGGGAAGACTATGGCTACACCTTC	CAISEPDREDYGYTF
TRBV28	TRBD1	TRBJ1-2	NA	TGTGCCAGCAGTCCCCCCGACAGGGGTGTCTATGGCTACACCTTC	CASSPPDRGVYGYTF
TRBV11-2	NA	TRBJ1-1	NA	TGTGCCAGCAGGACAGTGGGGAACACTGAAGCTTTCTTT	CASRTVGNTEAFF
TRBV5-1	NA	TRBJ2-1	NA	TGCGCCAGCAGCTTGACGGTCAATGAGCAGTTCTTC	CASSLTVNEQFF
TRBV19	NA	TRBJ2-1	NA	TGTGCCAGTAGTATTTTGTACAGTCCCTACAATGAGCAGTTCTTC	CASSILYSPYNEQFF
TRBV7-8	TRBD1	TRBJ1-5	once	TGTGCCAGCAGCTTAACCGCGGGACAGGGATCCAATCAGCCCCAGCATTTT	CASSLTAGQGSNQPQHF
TRBV5-1	TRBD1	TRBJ1-5	NA	TGCGCCAGCAGCCTGGGGACAGAGAATCAGCCCCAGCATTTT	CASSLGTENQPQHF
TRBV7-8	TRBD2	TRBJ2-3	NA	TGTGCCAGCAGCCCCCACGGGGGGAGCACAGATACGCAGTATTTT	CASSPHGGSTDTQYF